This T cell receptor beta chain was identified in a study of glioma-infiltrating T cells after dendritic cell vaccination. Turning to the study itself: Between the early 2000s and the early 2010s, patients got autologous tumor lysate-pulsed dendritic cell vaccines. Dendritic cells derived from monocytes and pulsed with autologous tumor lysate formed the vaccine.

Germline V gives CDR1 SSHAT, CDR2 FNYEAQ (reference sequence). The trim removed 5 bases at V and 0 bases at J, leaving 4 bases unmatched. CDR3 length: 15 residues. Input was about 2 ug genomic DNA, or all available if less. The method was immunoSEQ multiplex PCR; TCRdb's version includes in-frame clones alone and lacks a portion of them. In the table there are 100,000 or so clones, approximately 84% of which are singletons. The source of this sequence is a human donor with glioblastoma. The sample here was blood, taken before dendritic cell vaccination. This chain joins TRBV7-7 and TRBJ2-3, with 8 bases identical to TRBD1. The CDR3 region is CASSPGQASTDTQYF. The CDR3 coding sequence is TGTGCCAGCAGCCCGGGACAGGCAAGCACAGATACGCAGTATTTT.